This T cell receptor beta chain was observed in a study of T cells in Graves' hyperthyroidism and ophthalmopathy. The study's findings and limits: Blood samples included most of the expanded thyroid clonotypes exceeding 0.001. The model anticipated ophthalmopathy a median around six months pre-onset.

Germline trimming cut 6 bases from V and 7 bases from J; bases unmatched to any gene: 4. The CDR3 consists of 13 residues. CDR1 and CDR2 from the germline V gene are SQVTM and ANQGSEA. This clonotype was detected many times. What it binds is unknown. Amplification of TCR beta CDR3 regions was performed using RNA transcripts as template. Primed by the HTBI set, a first-round RT-PCR was run on the TCR CDR3. TCRdb processed the multiplex PCR reads anew with MiXCR; each CDR3 protein has one entry. The sample includes around 190,000 distinct CDR3 sequences, about 17% of them seen just once. Thyroid ultrasound, orbital computed tomography, clinical symptoms, and serum thyroxine and TRAb underpinned diagnoses. More than 8.5 ml of fresh peripheral blood supplied the PBMCs.

The receptor was derived from a woman aged 50 to 60 with Graves' hyperthyroidism. Sequenced: blood. The chain links TRBV29-1 to TRBJ1-5, with TRBD1 matching 12 bases. CDR3 DNA sequence: TGCAGCGTGGGACAGGGGGCCGACCAGCCCCAGCATTTT. Translated, it gives CSVGQGADQPQHF.